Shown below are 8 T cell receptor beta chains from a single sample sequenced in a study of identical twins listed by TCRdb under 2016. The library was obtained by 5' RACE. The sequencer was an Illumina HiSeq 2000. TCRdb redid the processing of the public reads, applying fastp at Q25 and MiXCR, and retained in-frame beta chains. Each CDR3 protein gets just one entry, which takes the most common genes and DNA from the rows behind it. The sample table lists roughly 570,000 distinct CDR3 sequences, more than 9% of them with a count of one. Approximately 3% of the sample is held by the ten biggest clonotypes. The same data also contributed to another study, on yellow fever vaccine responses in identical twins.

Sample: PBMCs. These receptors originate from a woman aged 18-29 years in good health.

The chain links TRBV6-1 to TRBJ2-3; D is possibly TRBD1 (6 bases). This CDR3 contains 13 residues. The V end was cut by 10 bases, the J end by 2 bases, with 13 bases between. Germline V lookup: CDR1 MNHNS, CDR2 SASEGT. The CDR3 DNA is TGTGCCACCAACAGGGACCTCACAGATACGCAGTATTTT. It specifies CATNRDLTDTQYF.

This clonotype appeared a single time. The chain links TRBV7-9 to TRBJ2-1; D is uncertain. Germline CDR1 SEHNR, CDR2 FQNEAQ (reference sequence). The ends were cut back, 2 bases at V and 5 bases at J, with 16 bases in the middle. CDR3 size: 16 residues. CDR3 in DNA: TGTGCCAGCAGCTTACCCGGAACTAAATTCCACAATGAGCAGTTCTTC. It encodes CASSLPGTKFHNEQFF.

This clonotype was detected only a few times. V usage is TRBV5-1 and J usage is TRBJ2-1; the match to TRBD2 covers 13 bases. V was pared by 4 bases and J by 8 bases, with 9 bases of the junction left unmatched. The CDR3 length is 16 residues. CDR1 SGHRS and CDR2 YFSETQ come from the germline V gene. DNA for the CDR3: TGCGCCAGCAGCGCCCCGACTAGCGGGGGGCGCGATGAGCAGTTCTTC. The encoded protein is CASSAPTSGGRDEQFF.

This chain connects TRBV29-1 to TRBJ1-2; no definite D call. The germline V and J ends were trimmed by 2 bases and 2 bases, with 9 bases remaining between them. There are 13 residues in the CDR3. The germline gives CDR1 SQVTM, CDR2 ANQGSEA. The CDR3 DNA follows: TGCAGCGTTGAATTGACGGGGAACTATGGCTACACCTTC. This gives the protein CSVELTGNYGYTF.

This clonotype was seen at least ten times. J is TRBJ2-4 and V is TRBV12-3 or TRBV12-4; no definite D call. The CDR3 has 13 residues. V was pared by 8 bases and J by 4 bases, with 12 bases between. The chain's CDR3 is CASRSVSKNIQYF. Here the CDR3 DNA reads TGTGCCAGCCGTTCGGTCTCTAAAAACATTCAGTACTTC.

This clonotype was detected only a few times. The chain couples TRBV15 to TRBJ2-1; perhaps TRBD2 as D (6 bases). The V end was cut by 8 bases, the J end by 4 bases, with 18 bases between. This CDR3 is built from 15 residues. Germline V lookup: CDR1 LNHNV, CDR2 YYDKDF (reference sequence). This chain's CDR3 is CATSLGRTTYNEQFF. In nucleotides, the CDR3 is TGTGCCACCTCCCTGGGGAGGACGACGTACAATGAGCAGTTCTTC.

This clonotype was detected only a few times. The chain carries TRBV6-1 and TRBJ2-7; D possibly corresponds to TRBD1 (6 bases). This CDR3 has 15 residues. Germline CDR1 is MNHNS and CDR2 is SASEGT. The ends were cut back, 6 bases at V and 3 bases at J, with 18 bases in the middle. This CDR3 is CASRSRDNWFYEQYF. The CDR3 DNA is TGTGCCAGCAGAAGCCGGGACAACTGGTTCTACGAGCAGTACTTC.

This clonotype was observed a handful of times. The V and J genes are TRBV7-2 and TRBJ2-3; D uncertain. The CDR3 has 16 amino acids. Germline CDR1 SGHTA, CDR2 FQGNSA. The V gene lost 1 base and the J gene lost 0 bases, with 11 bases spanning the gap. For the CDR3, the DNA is TGTGCCAGCAGCTTAGTTCGGCGCCCGAGCACAGATACGCAGTATTTT. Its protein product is CASSLVRRPSTDTQYF. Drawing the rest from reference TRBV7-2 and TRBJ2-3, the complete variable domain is GAGVSQSPSNKVTEKGKDVELRCDPISGHTALYWYRQSLGQGLEFLIYFQGNSAPDKSGLPSDRFSAERTGGSVSTLTIQRTQQEDSAVYLCASSLVRRPSTDTQYFGPGTRLTVL.